These 21 T cell receptor beta chains originate from one sample sequenced in a study of blood T cell repertoires in COVID-19 (dated by TCRdb to the early 2020s). Library generation was performed with the immunoSEQ multiplex PCR assay. The table was pulled from immuneACCESS by TCRdb, which kept in-frame rearrangements only. Such tables lose some clones; where checked, under half of the loss comes from unresolved V genes, and the rest has no known cause. Within this sample are 300,000 or so clones, with roughly 92% of them counted one time only. The ten largest clones capture 2.2% of the sample. Sequences were obtained from peripheral blood. Receptor source: a woman aged 25 to 39 with COVID-19, enrolled during active disease.

The rearrangement joins TRBV4-1 to TRBJ2-2; no definite D call. Germline V gene sequence: CDR1 MGHRA, CDR2 YSYEKL. The CDR3 loop spans 16 amino acids. The V gene lost 0 bases and the J gene lost 2 bases, with 10 bases spanning the gap. This CDR3 reads CASSQEPPLNTGELFF. CDR3 bases: TGCGCCAGCAGCCAAGAACCCCCTCTAAACACCGGGGAGCTGTTTTTT.

The chain employs TRBV11-2 and TRBJ1-6; the D is unclear. Between the trimmed V and J ends, which lost 0 bases and 5 bases, there was a span of 5 bases. The CDR3 length is 14 residues. Germline V CDR1 and CDR2: SGHAT, FQNNGV. CDR3 sequence: CASSLEQNNSPLHF. CDR3 DNA sequence: TGTGCCAGCAGCTTAGAACAGAATAATTCACCCCTCCACTTT.

V is TRBV5-1 and J is TRBJ1-2; possible D gene TRBD1, 6 bases. The CDR3 length is 14 residues. The V end was cut by 2 bases, the J end by 5 bases, with 13 bases between. Per germline, CDR1 SGHRS and CDR2 YFSETQ. The CDR3 DNA reads TGCGCCAGCAGCTTCGACAGGTCGGAATATGGCTACACCTTC. Translating gives CASSFDRSEYGYTF. The whole variable domain, filled in from reference TRBV5-1 and TRBJ1-2, reads KAGVTQTPRYLIKTRGQQVTLSCSPISGHRSVSWYQQTPGQGLQFLFEYFSETQRNKGNFPGRFSGRQFSNSRSEMNVSTLELGDSALYLCASSFDRSEYGYTFGSGTRLTVV.

This CDR3 reads CASSFSSDQETQYF. The CDR3 nucleotides are TGTGCCAGCAGTTTTAGTAGCGACCAAGAGACCCAGTACTTC. This chain connects TRBV28 to TRBJ2-5; D possibly corresponds to TRBD2 (5 bases). CDR3 length equals 14 residues. V was shortened by 3 bases and J by 0 bases, with 8 bases between the two germline ends. CDR1 is MDHEN and CDR2 is SYDVKM in the germline V gene.

In DNA, the CDR3 is TGTGCCAGCAGTTATGAGGGACACCTGGGCTACACCTTC. Its protein is CASSYEGHLGYTF. The genes are TRBV6-2 or TRBV6-3 and TRBJ1-2; weak D call: TRBD1 (6 bases). This CDR3 spans 13 amino acids. With 3 bases removed from V and 8 bases from J, the gap between germline ends came to 13 bases. Germline CDR1 reads MNHEY; CDR2 reads SVGEGT.

This clone was counted between two and nine times. This rearrangement joins TRBV27 to TRBJ2-7; TRBD1 is a possible D gene (7 bases). This CDR3 has 13 amino acids. Germline values: CDR1 MNHEY, CDR2 SMNVEV (reference sequence). Deletions cut 4 bases from V and 4 bases from J, with 11 bases between. CDR3 loop: CASSWRGQYEQYF. The CDR3 DNA reads as TGTGCCAGCAGTTGGAGGGGGCAGTACGAGCAGTACTTC.

This rearrangement joins TRBV27 to TRBJ2-3; a weak D match, TRBD1 (6 bases). The CDR3 loop spans 16 amino acids. CDR1 MNHEY and CDR2 SMNVEV come from the germline V gene (reference sequence). V was shortened by 6 bases and J by 0 bases, with 16 bases between the two germline ends. This chain's CDR3 is CASRRTVASSTDTQYF. CDR3 in DNA: TGTGCCAGCAGGAGGACAGTCGCCTCTAGCACAGATACGCAGTATTTT.

The chain links TRBV7-9 to TRBJ2-2; a weak D match, TRBD1 (5 bases). V lost 5 bases, J lost 0 bases, and 10 bases lay in between. The CDR3 contains 15 residues. In germline, CDR1 is SEHNR, CDR2 FQNEAQ (reference sequence). The CDR3 here is CASSGDRTNTGELFF. CDR3 coding DNA: TGTGCCAGCAGCGGTGACAGAACGAACACCGGGGAGCTGTTTTTT.

V is TRBV5-4 and J is TRBJ2-1; D gene ambiguous. This CDR3 has 15 amino acids. CDR1 is SGHNT and CDR2 is YYREEE in the germline V gene (reference sequence). V dropped 0 bases and J dropped 6 bases, with 13 bases sitting between them. Written as DNA, the CDR3 is TGTGCCAGCAGCTTGGTGAGCAGGCGTGTCAATGAGCAGTTCTTC. Encoded protein: CASSLVSRRVNEQFF.

This clone is a singleton in its sample. The chain joins TRBV5-6 to TRBJ2-5; D ambiguous. The CDR3 contains 13 residues. V was cut by 0 bases and J by 5 bases, with 8 bases left in between. The germline gives CDR1 SGHDT, CDR2 YYEEEE. The DNA of the CDR3 is TGTGCCAGCAGCTTGGGGCAGAGGGAGACCCAGTACTTC. Protein: CASSLGQRETQYF.

The chain is built from TRBV3-1 (or the pseudogene TRBV3-2) and TRBJ1-1; D uncertain. Germline V lookup: CDR1 LGHDT, CDR2 YNNKEL (reference sequence). The CDR3 extends over 13 amino acids. The germline V and J ends were trimmed by 1 base and 4 bases, with 7 bases remaining between them. The CDR3 region is CASSQGSTTEAFF. In DNA form, the CDR3 reads TGTGCCAGCAGCCAAGGATCTACCACTGAAGCTTTCTTT.

This clone has only one observation. The chain joins TRBV5-1 to TRBJ2-6; 12 nucleotides match TRBD2. Trimming removed 3 bases from V and 4 bases from J; junction bases left unmatched: 8. The CDR3 contains 18 residues. CDR1 is SGHRS, CDR2 YFSETQ, per germline. CDR3 sequence: CASSWEASGRAGANVLTF. The CDR3 DNA reads as TGCGCCAGCAGCTGGGAGGCTAGCGGGAGGGCCGGGGCCAACGTCCTGACTTTC.

This CDR3 is CASSTTGTGRSADTQYF. In DNA form, the CDR3 reads TGCGCCAGCAGCACTACCGGGACAGGGCGTAGCGCAGATACGCAGTATTTT. The gene calls are TRBV5-1 and TRBJ2-3, with TRBD1 matching 9 bases. CDR1 SGHRS and CDR2 YFSETQ come from the germline V gene. After removal of 4 bases from V and 4 bases from J, the junction contained 13 bases not matched to a gene. The CDR3 has 17 residues.

The V gene is TRBV5-8, the J gene TRBJ2-7, with 8 bases that match TRBD1. The CDR3 is 16 amino acids. CDR1 SGHTS and CDR2 YDEGEE come from the germline V gene. J lost 2 bases, V lost 4 bases, and 11 bases had no gene match. The CDR3 sequence: CASSLETGTGTYEQYF. The CDR3 nucleotides read TGTGCCAGCAGCCTCGAAACCGGGACAGGAACCTACGAGCAGTACTTC.

This chain connects TRBV27 to TRBJ1-3; TRBD1 might be the D (6 bases). The ends were cut back, 1 base at V and 2 bases at J, with 9 bases in the middle. Germline CDR1 MNHEY, CDR2 SMNVEV (reference sequence). The CDR3 covers 15 residues. CDR3: CASSLWGPPGNTIYF. The CDR3 nucleotides are TGTGCCAGCAGTTTATGGGGGCCCCCTGGAAACACCATATATTTT.

A few counts support this clone. The chain uses TRBV5-4 and TRBJ2-5; perhaps TRBD1 as D (7 bases). Trimming shortened V by 4 bases and J by 4 bases, and 11 bases separated the two germline ends. The germline gives CDR1 SGHNT, CDR2 YYREEE (reference sequence). The CDR3 runs to 13 residues. The CDR3 loop reads CASSLRGAETQYF. CDR3 DNA sequence: TGTGCCAGCAGCCTCAGGGGGGCAGAGACCCAGTACTTC.

V is TRBV11-2 and J is TRBJ1-1, with D possibly matching TRBD1 (6 bases). Germline V lookup: CDR1 SGHAT, CDR2 FQNNGV. Trimming took off 1 base at V and 1 base at J, with 19 bases between the two ends. The CDR3 is 18 amino acids. This CDR3 is CASSLVSRGGRRNTEAFF. The DNA for the CDR3 is TGTGCCAGCAGCTTAGTAAGTCGTGGGGGCAGGCGGAACACTGAAGCTTTCTTT.

V and J are TRBV25-1 and TRBJ2-7, with D possibly being TRBD1 (5 bases). The germline V gene has CDR1 MGHDK and CDR2 SYGVNS. Trimming left V 6 bases short and J 2 bases short, with 8 bases between. The CDR3 is 12 residues long. CDR3 sequence (DNA): TGTGCCAGCAGGACAGCAGCCTACGAGCAGTACTTC. It yields the protein CASRTAAYEQYF.

This clone was seen more than once but under ten times. This rearrangement joins TRBV28 to TRBJ1-3; 9 nucleotides align to TRBD1. Per the germline V gene, CDR1 is MDHEN and CDR2 is SYDVKM. V was clipped by 7 bases and J by 4 bases; unmatched bases: 14. CDR3 length equals 17 residues. DNA of the CDR3: TGTGCCAGCATGGGCCATACAGGGGGCAATCGAGGAAACACCATATATTTT. It is translated as CASMGHTGGNRGNTIYF.

Here the CDR3 DNA reads TGTGCCAGCAGTGTCAACAGGGACGACACTGAAGCTTTCTTT. Protein product: CASSVNRDDTEAFF. V usage is TRBV6-4 and J usage is TRBJ1-1, with D perhaps TRBD1 (6 bases). The CDR3 length is 14 residues. In germline, CDR1 is MRHNA, CDR2 SNTAGT. V was pared by 4 bases and J by 3 bases, with 12 bases between.

This clone was counted ten times or more. V usage is TRBV15 and J usage is TRBJ1-2, with 9 bases matching TRBD1. Trimming cost V 1 base and J 8 bases; bases outside gene matches: 8. The CDR3 has 15 amino acids. Germline V gene sequence: CDR1 LNHNV, CDR2 YYDKDF (reference sequence). The chain's CDR3 is CATSRAPGQGYGYTF. CDR3 coding DNA: TGTGCCACCAGCAGAGCCCCGGGACAGGGTTACGGCTACACCTTC. The whole variable domain, remainder taken from reference TRBV15 and TRBJ1-2, is DAMVIQNPRYQVTQFGKPVTLSCSQTLNHNVMYWYQQKSSQAPKLLFHYYDKDFNNEADTPDNFQSRRPNTSFCFLDIRSPGLGDTAMYLCATSRAPGQGYGYTFGSGTRLTVV.